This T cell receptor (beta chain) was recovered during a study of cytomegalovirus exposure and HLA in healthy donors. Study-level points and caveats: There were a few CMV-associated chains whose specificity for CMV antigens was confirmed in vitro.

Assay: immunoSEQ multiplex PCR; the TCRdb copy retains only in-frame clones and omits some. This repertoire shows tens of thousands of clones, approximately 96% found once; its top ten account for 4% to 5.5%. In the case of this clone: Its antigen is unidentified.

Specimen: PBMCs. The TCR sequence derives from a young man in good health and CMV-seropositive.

The CDR3 DNA reads as TGTGCCAGCAGTGAAGGCAGGGGGGAATCCTACGAGCAGTACTTC. Amino acid sequence: CASSEGRGESYEQYF. V and J are TRBV6-1 and TRBJ2-7; D may be TRBD1 (7 bases). CDR3 size: 15 residues. Trimming took 1 base from V and 1 from J, leaving 11 bases between them. The germline gives CDR1 MNHNS, CDR2 SASEGT.